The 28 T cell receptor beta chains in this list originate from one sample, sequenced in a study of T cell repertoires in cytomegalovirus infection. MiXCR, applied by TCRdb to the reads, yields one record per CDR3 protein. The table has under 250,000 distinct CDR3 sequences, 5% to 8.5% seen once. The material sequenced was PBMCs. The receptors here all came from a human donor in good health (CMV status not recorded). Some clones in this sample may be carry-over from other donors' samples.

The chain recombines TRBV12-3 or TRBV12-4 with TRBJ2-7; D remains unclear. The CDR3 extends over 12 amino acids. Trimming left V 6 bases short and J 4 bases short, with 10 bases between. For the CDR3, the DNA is TGTGCCAGCAGCCGTTCACTTTACGAGCAGTACTTC. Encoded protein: CASSRSLYEQYF.

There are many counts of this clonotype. CDR3 bases: TGTGCCAGCAGCTCCCCACCGAGCTCCTACAATGAGCAGTTCTTC. Its protein is CASSSPPSSYNEQFF. This sequence joins TRBV7-2 and TRBJ2-1; D ambiguous. This CDR3 has 15 residues. CDR1 and CDR2 from the germline V gene are SGHTA and FQGNSA. Between the trimmed V and J ends, which lost 4 bases and 0 bases, there was a span of 10 bases.

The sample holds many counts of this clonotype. The CDR3 DNA reads TGTGCCAGCAGTTTCCCGTCCTCGGGACAGGGTTCCGTCACAGATACGCAGTATTTT. Protein: CASSFPSSGQGSVTDTQYF. The rearrangement joins TRBV6-6 to TRBJ2-3, with 9 positions matching TRBD1. This CDR3 spans 19 amino acids. CDR1 is MNHNY, CDR2 SVGAGI, per germline (reference sequence). V lost 4 bases, J lost 2 bases, and 16 bases stayed unmatched.

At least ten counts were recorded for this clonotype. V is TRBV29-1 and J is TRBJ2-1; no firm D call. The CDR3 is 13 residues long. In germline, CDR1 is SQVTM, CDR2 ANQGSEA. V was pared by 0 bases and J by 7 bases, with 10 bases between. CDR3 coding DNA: TGCAGCGTTGAAGATTTAGGCCTGAATGAGCAGTTCTTC. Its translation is CSVEDLGLNEQFF.

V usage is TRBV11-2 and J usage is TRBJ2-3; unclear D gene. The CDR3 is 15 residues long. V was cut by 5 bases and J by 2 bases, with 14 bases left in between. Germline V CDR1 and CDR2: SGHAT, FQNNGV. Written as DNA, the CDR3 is TGTGCCAGCAGCCCCCTGGACGGATACACAGATACGCAGTATTTT. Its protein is CASSPLDGYTDTQYF.

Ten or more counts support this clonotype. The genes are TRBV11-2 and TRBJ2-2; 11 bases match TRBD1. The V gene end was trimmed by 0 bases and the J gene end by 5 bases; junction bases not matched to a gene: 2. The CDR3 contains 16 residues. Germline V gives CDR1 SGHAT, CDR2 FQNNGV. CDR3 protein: CASSLDRDRGTGELFF. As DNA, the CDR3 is TGTGCCAGCAGCTTAGACCGGGACAGGGGGACCGGGGAGCTGTTTTTT. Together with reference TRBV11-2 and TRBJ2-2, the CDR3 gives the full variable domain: EAGVAQSPRYKIIEKRQSVAFWCNPISGHATLYWYQQILGQGPKLLIQFQNNGVVDDSQLPKDRFSAERLKGVDSTLKIQPAKLEDSAVYLCASSLDRDRGTGELFFGEGSRLTVL.

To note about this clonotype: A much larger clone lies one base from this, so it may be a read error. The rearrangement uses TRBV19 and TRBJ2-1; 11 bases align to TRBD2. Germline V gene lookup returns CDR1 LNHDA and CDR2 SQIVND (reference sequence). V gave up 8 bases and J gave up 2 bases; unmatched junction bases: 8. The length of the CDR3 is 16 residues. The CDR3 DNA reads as TGTGCCAGTTGTGCCACACTAGCGGGGGCCTACAATGAGCAGTTCTTC. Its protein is CASCATLAGAYNEQFF.

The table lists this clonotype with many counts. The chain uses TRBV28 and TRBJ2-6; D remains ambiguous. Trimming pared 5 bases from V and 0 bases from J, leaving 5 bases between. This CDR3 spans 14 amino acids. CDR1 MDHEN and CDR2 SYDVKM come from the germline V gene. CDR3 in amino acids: CASSGYSGANVLTF. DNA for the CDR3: TGTGCCAGCAGTGGATACTCTGGGGCCAACGTCCTGACTTTC.

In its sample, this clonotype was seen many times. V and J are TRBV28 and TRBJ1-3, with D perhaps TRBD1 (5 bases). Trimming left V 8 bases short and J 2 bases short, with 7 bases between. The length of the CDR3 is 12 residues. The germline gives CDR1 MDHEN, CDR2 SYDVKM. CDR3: CASSGTGNTIYF. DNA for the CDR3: TGTGCCAGCTCAGGGACTGGAAACACCATATATTTT.

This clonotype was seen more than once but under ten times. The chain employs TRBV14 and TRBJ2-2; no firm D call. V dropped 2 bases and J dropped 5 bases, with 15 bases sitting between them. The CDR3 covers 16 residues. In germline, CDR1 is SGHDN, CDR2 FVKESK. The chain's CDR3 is CASSQWIGIGTGELFF. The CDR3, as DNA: TGTGCCAGCAGCCAATGGATAGGGATTGGGACCGGGGAGCTGTTTTTT.

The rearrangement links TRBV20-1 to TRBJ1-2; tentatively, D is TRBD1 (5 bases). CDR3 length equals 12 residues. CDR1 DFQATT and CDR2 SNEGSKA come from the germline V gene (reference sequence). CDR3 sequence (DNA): TGCATCCCCCGGGGCTCATCCTATGGCTACACCTTC. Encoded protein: CIPRGSSYGYTF.

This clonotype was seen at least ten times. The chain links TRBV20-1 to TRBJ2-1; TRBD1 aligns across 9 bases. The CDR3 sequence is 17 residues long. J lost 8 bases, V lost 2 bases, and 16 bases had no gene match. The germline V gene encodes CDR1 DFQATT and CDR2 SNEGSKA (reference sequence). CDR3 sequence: CSARPLGDRANWDEQFF. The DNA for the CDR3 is TGCAGTGCTAGACCTCTCGGGGACAGGGCTAATTGGGATGAGCAGTTCTTC.

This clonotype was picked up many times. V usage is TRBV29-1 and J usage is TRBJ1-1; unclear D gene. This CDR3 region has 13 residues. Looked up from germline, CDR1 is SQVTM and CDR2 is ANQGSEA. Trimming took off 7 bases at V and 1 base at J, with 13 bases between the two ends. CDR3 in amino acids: CSASEGTNTEAFF. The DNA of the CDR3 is TGCAGCGCCAGTGAGGGAACGAACACTGAAGCTTTCTTT.

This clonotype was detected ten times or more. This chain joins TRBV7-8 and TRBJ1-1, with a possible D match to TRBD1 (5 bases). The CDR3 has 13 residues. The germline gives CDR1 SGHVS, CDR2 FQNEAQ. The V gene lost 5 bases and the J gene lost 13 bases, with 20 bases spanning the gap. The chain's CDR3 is CASSPPWGRRGFF. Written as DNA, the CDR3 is TGTGCCAGCAGCCCTCCCTGGGGCAGGAGGGGTTTCTTT.

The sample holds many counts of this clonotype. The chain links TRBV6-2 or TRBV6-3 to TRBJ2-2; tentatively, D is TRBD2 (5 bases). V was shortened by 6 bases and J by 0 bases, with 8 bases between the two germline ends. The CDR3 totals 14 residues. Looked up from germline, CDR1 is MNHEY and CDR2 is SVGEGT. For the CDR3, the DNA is TGTGCCAGCAGCCCCGGGACGAACACCGGGGAGCTGTTTTTT. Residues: CASSPGTNTGELFF.

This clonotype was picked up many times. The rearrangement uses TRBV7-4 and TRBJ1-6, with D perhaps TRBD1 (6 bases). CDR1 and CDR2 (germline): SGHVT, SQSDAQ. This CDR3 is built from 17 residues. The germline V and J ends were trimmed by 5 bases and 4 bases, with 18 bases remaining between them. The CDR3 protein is CASSPALGAWYNSPLHF. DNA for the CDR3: TGTGCCAGCAGCCCGGCCCTGGGGGCTTGGTATAATTCACCCCTCCACTTT.

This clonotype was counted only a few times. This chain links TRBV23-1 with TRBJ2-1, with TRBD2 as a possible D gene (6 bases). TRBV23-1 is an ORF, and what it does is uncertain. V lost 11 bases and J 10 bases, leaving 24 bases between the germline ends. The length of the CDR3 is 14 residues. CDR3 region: CALPPPEGRREQFF. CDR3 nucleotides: TGCGCCCTCCCCCCACCGGAGGGGAGGCGCGAGCAGTTCTTC.

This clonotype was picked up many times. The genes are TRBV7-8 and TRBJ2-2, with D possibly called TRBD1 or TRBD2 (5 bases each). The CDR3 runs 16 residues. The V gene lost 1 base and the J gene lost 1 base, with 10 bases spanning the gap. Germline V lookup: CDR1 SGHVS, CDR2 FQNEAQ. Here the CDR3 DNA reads TGTGCCAGCAGCTTAGAAGGGACCAGGAACACCGGGGAGCTGTTTTTT. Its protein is CASSLEGTRNTGELFF.

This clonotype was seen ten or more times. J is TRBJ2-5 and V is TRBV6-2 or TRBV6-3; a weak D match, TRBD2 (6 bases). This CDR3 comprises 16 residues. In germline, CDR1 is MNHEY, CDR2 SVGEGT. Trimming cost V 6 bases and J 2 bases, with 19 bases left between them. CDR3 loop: CASRQRPRGIQETQYF. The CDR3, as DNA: TGTGCCAGCAGACAGCGCCCCCGGGGGATACAAGAGACCCAGTACTTC.

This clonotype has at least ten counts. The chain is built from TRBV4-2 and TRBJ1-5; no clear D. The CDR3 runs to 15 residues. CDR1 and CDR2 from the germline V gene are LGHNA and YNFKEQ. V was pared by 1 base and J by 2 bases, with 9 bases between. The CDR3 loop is CASSQGERGNQPQHF. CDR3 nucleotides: TGTGCCAGCAGCCAAGGGGAGAGGGGCAATCAGCCCCAGCATTTT.

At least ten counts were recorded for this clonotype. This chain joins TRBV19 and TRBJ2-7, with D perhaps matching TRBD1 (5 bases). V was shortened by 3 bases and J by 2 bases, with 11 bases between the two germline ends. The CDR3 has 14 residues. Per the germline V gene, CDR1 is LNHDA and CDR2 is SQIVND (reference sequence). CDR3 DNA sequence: TGTGCCAGTAGTATCGGGCAGGGTACCTACGAGCAGTACTTC. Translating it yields CASSIGQGTYEQYF.

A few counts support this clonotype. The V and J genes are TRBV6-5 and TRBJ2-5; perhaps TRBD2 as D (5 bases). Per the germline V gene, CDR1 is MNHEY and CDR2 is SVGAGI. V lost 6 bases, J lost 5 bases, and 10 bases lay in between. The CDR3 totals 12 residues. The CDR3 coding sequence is TGTGCCAGCAGCGACACGGGGGAGACCCAGTACTTC. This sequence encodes CASSDTGETQYF.

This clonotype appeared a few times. CDR3 bases: TGTGCCAGCTCAGGGCAGTTTGATGGCTACACCTTC. Amino acid sequence: CASSGQFDGYTF. V and J are TRBV2 and TRBJ1-2, with a weak D call TRBD1 (5 bases). V was clipped by 8 bases and J by 6 bases, with 13 bases between them. CDR1 is SNHLY, CDR2 FYNNEI, per germline. CDR3 length: 12 residues. Combining the CDR3 with reference TRBV2 and TRBJ1-2 gives the whole variable domain EPEVTQTPSHQVTQMGQEVILRCVPISNHLYFYWYRQILGQKVEFLVSFYNNEISEKSEIFDDQFSVERPDGSNFTLKIRSTKLEDSAMYFCASSGQFDGYTFGSGTRLTVV.

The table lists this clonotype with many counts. The CDR3 DNA is TGTGCCATCAGTGACGACAGTACTAATCAGCCCCAGCATTTT. It translates to CAISDDSTNQPQHF. This rearrangement joins TRBV10-3 to TRBJ1-5, with D perhaps matching TRBD1 (5 bases). CDR3 length: 14 amino acids. The V end was cut by 3 bases, the J end by 4 bases, with 10 bases between. The germline V gene encodes CDR1 ENHRY and CDR2 SYGVKD.

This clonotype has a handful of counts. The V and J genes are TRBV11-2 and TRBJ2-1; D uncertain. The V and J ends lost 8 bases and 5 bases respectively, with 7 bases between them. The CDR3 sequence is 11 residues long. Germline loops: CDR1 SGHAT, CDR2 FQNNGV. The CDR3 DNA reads TGTGCCAGCGGTTCAAACAATGAGCAGTTCTTC. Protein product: CASGSNNEQFF.

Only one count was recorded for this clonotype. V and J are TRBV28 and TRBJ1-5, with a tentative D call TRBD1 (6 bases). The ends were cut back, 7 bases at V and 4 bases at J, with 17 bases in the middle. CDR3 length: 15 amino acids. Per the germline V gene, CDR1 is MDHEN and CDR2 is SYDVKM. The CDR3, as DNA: TGTGCCAGCATCTTTAGCCGGGACAAAAATCAGCCCCAGCATTTT. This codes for CASIFSRDKNQPQHF.

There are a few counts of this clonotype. The CDR3 nucleotides read TGTGCTAGTGGGTCAACCAGGGACACTGAAGCTTTCTTT. Encoded protein: CASGSTRDTEAFF. The chain joins TRBV12-5 to TRBJ1-1; possible D gene TRBD1, 5 bases. Looked up from germline, CDR1 is LGHNT and CDR2 is FRNRAP. Between the trimmed V and J ends, which lost 6 bases and 3 bases, there was a span of 11 bases. The CDR3 totals 13 residues.

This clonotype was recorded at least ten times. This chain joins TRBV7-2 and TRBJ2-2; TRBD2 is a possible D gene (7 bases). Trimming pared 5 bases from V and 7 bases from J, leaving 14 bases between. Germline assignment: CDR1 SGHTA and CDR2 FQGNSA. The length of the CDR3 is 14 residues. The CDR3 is CASSKGGGIGELFF. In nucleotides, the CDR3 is TGTGCCAGCAGCAAAGGCGGGGGCATCGGGGAGCTGTTTTTT. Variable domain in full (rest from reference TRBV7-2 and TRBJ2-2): GAGVSQSPSNKVTEKGKDVELRCDPISGHTALYWYRQSLGQGLEFLIYFQGNSAPDKSGLPSDRFSAERTGGSVSTLTIQRTQQEDSAVYLCASSKGGGIGELFFGEGSRLTVL.